This record covers a single T cell receptor beta chain. The data are from a study of cytomegalovirus exposure and HLA in healthy donors. As for the study in general: Most donors, approximately 82% of approximately 400 genotyped, fell in the Caucasian-associated ancestry cluster.

Germline V gene sequence: CDR1 SGHTA, CDR2 FQGNSA. Trimming took 1 base from V and 5 from J, leaving 9 bases between them. This CDR3 comprises 14 residues. The PCR made use of 60 Vbeta and 13 Jbeta primers. The table came from immunoSEQ multiplex PCR; TCRdb's copy has only in-frame clones and leaves some out. This table holds just over 150,000 clones, approximately 72% found once. Material: PBMCs. The sequence came from a female donor in good health and CMV-seronegative. V and J are TRBV7-2 and TRBJ1-5; D possibly corresponds to TRBD1 (5 bases). The DNA for the CDR3 is TGTGCCAGCAGCTTAGGATGGGGGGATCAGCCCCAGCATTTT. Amino acid sequence: CASSLGWGDQPQHF. Using reference TRBV7-2 and TRBJ1-5 for the parts outside the CDR3, the full variable domain is GAGVSQSPSNKVTEKGKDVELRCDPISGHTALYWYRQSLGQGLEFLIYFQGNSAPDKSGLPSDRFSAERTGGSVSTLTIQRTQQEDSAVYLCASSLGWGDQPQHFGDGTRLSIL.